This entry lists 3 T cell receptor beta chains sequenced from one sample in a study of blood T cell repertoires in COVID-19. Produced via immunoSEQ multiplex PCR; TCRdb's table is partial and in-frame only. The sample has around 250,000 clones; around 93% are singletons. The sequenced sample was PBMCs or T cells enriched from blood (not recorded which). Receptors were obtained from a human donor in a cohort exposed to, infected with or recovered from COVID-19 (not recorded which). The donor label of this sample is uncertain.

This clone has more than one count but fewer than ten. Written as DNA, the CDR3 is TGCGCCAGCAGCTTGGGCGGTGAGCAGTTCTTC. Translated: CASSLGGEQFF. The V gene is TRBV5-1, the J gene TRBJ2-1; D is ambiguous. This CDR3 contains 11 residues. V lost 0 bases to trimming and J lost 9 bases, with 4 bases between them. From germline, CDR1 is SGHRS and CDR2 YFSETQ.

V gene TRBV18 combines with J gene TRBJ1-5, with 7 positions matching TRBD1. CDR1 is KGHSH and CDR2 is LQKENI in the germline V gene. This CDR3 spans 15 amino acids. With V trimmed by 1 base and J by 3 bases, 3 bases remained unmatched. The CDR3 is CASSPQQGLNQPQHF. The CDR3 nucleotides are TGTGCCAGCTCACCACAACAGGGGCTCAATCAGCCCCAGCATTTT.

The J gene is TRBJ1-2, the V gene TRBV4-2, with 9 bases identical to TRBD1. From germline, CDR1 is LGHNA and CDR2 YNFKEQ. After removal of 5 bases from V and 3 bases from J, the junction contained 7 bases not matched to a gene. There are 15 residues in the CDR3. CDR3 in DNA: TGTGCCAGCAGCGAAACAGGGGGCGCATACTATGGCTACACCTTC. Encoded protein: CASSETGGAYYGYTF.